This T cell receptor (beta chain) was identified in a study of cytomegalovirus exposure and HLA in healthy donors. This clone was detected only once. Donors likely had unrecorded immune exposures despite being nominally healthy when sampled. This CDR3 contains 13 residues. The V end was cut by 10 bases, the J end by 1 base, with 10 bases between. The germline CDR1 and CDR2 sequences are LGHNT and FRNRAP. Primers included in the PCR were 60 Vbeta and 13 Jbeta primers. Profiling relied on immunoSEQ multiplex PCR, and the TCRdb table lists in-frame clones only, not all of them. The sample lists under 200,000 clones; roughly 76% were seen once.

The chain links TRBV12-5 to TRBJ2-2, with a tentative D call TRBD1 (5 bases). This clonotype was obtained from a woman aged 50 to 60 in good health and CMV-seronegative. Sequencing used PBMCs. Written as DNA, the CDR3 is TGTGCTACTAGACAGCGGAACACCGGGGAGCTGTTTTTT. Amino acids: CATRQRNTGELFF.